Shown below are 21 T cell receptor beta chains from a single sample sequenced in a study of response to subunit inactivated influenza vaccine. TCRdb called the RT-PCR reads again in MiXCR, with one record for every CDR3 protein. The repertoire holds 800,000 or so distinct CDR3 sequences, with about 20% as singletons. Sequencing was performed on PBMCs from blood, taken 5 days after vaccination. The receptors were gathered from a man in his fifties who received an inactivated influenza vaccine.

This chain uses TRBV5-6 with TRBJ2-3; TRBD2 agrees at 8 bases. The germline gives CDR1 SGHDT, CDR2 YYEEEE. J was trimmed by 4 bases and V by 10 bases; bases with no gene match: 11. This CDR3 contains 14 residues. The CDR3 DNA reads TGTGCCGGCAATGAGGCGGGGGGCCCAGATACGCAGTATTTT. The encoded protein is CAGNEAGGPDTQYF.

The chain uses TRBV6-2 or TRBV6-3 and TRBJ1-5, with a weak D call TRBD1 (5 bases). Germline V lookup: CDR1 MNHEY, CDR2 SVGEGT. Trimming took off 2 bases at V and 2 bases at J, with 16 bases between the two ends. The CDR3 runs to 17 residues. This CDR3 is CASSYVSGRGGNQPQHF. The CDR3 region has the DNA TGTGCCAGCAGTTACGTTTCAGGGCGAGGTGGCAATCAGCCCCAGCATTTT.

This clonotype was counted a few times. The genes are TRBV20-1 and TRBJ2-3; 11 nucleotides line up with TRBD2. Germline V gene lookup returns CDR1 DFQATT and CDR2 SNEGSKA (reference sequence). The CDR3 sequence is 16 residues long. V trimming: 5 bases; J trimming: 1 base; junction bases outside the gene matches: 8. The CDR3 coding sequence is TGCAGTGCTCCTCGACTAGCGGGACTTGGCACAGATACGCAGTATTTT. As protein: CSAPRLAGLGTDTQYF.

Only a few counts were recorded for this clonotype. The chain employs TRBV20-1 and TRBJ2-5, with D tentatively TRBD2 (6 bases). Germline V gene data show CDR1 as DFQATT and CDR2 as SNEGSKA (reference sequence). The CDR3 sequence is 12 residues long. V was cut by 6 bases and J by 5 bases, with 13 bases left in between. The DNA for the CDR3 is TGCAGTGCCCCCCGGGGGAGGGAGACCCAGTACTTC. It translates to CSAPRGRETQYF.

The chain uses TRBV12-3 or TRBV12-4 and TRBJ1-5, with TRBD1 as a possible D gene (5 bases). V was cut by 3 bases and J by 2 bases, with 14 bases left in between. This CDR3 has 16 amino acids. The CDR3 nucleotides are TGTGCCAGCAGTTTTTCTGGGGCTGGCCGCAATCAGCCCCAGCATTTT. Protein sequence: CASSFSGAGRNQPQHF.

This chain joins TRBV5-1 and TRBJ1-2, with TRBD1 matching over 10 bases. Trimming took 0 bases from V and 5 from J; bases not matched to a gene: 7. The CDR3 consists of 16 residues. Germline CDR1 reads SGHRS; CDR2 reads YFSETQ. Here the CDR3 reads CASSLDPGQGLYGYTF. The CDR3 DNA follows: TGCGCCAGCAGCTTGGACCCGGGACAGGGGTTATATGGCTACACCTTC.

The chain's CDR3 is CASSRDAADTQYF. The DNA for the CDR3 is TGCGCCAGCAGCCGCGATGCAGCAGATACGCAGTATTTT. This chain connects TRBV4-3 to TRBJ2-3; D not certain. Trimming removed 4 bases from V and 4 bases from J, with 9 bases in between. Germline V gene data show CDR1 as LGHNA and CDR2 as YSLEER. CDR3 length: 13 amino acids.

This clonotype was seen once. CDR3 DNA: TGTGCCAGCACTTCAAGACTCTACCAAGACAGGTCCGAAAAACTGTTTTTT. Its protein product is CASTSRLYQDRSEKLFF. The rearrangement joins TRBV12-3 or TRBV12-4 to TRBJ1-4; possibly TRBD1 for D (6 bases). V was shortened by 7 bases and J by 8 bases, with 26 bases between the two germline ends. This CDR3 is built from 17 residues.

This clonotype was observed many times. V is TRBV7-2 and J is TRBJ2-7, with TRBD2 matching over 7 bases. This CDR3 contains 11 residues. Losses at the gene ends were 6 bases for V and 6 bases for J; bases not matched to a gene: 2. Germline V gene lookup returns CDR1 SGHTA and CDR2 FQGNSA. The CDR3 loop is CASSPGGEQYF. In DNA, the CDR3 is TGTGCCAGCAGTCCGGGGGGCGAGCAGTACTTC.

V and J are TRBV7-9 and TRBJ2-3, with a possible D match to TRBD2 (6 bases). V lost 2 bases and J lost 1, with 10 bases in between. Per germline, CDR1 SEHNR and CDR2 FQNEAQ (reference sequence). The CDR3 runs to 15 residues. The DNA for the CDR3 is TGTGCCAGCAGCTTAAGGCGGGGTCGCACAGATACGCAGTATTTT. It encodes CASSLRRGRTDTQYF.

V is TRBV12-3 or TRBV12-4 and J is TRBJ2-7; 9 nucleotides align to TRBD1. V lost 3 bases, J lost 6 bases, and 3 bases stayed unmatched. The CDR3 contains 13 residues. As DNA, the CDR3 is TGTGCCAGCAGTTTCGGACAGGGGCCCGAGCAGTACTTC. It is translated as CASSFGQGPEQYF.

Only a few counts were recorded for this clonotype. The rearrangement uses TRBV20-1 and TRBJ2-5; D possibly uses TRBD1 or TRBD2 (5 bases each). The CDR3 loop spans 13 amino acids. From germline, CDR1 is DFQATT and CDR2 SNEGSKA (reference sequence). V lost 4 bases to trimming and J lost 4 bases, with 13 bases between them. This CDR3 reads CSAKGTGRETQYF. The DNA of the CDR3 is TGCAGTGCTAAAGGGACGGGGAGAGAGACCCAGTACTTC.

The rearrangement uses TRBV7-2 and TRBJ2-1, with a weak D call TRBD2 (5 bases). The CDR3 length is 15 residues. Germline assignment: CDR1 SGHTA and CDR2 FQGNSA. V was shortened by 5 bases and J by 6 bases, with 17 bases between the two germline ends. Written as DNA, the CDR3 is TGTGCCAGCAGCCAAGGACTTGCGGTTTCCAATGAGCAGTTCTTC. It codes for CASSQGLAVSNEQFF.

The chain links TRBV5-5 to TRBJ1-2; 7 bases line up with TRBD1. This CDR3 comprises 15 residues. CDR1 SGHKS and CDR2 YYEKEE come from the germline V gene (reference sequence). V lost 4 bases and J lost 5; bases outside the gene matches: 11. In DNA form, the CDR3 reads TGTGCCAGCAGCCCAAGGACAGGAATACCTTATGGCTACACCTTC. It is translated as CASSPRTGIPYGYTF.

J is TRBJ1-6 and V is TRBV5-1, with unresolved D. V was clipped by 0 bases and J by 3 bases, with 10 bases between them. Germline CDR1 SGHRS, CDR2 YFSETQ. The CDR3 totals 16 residues. The CDR3 region has the DNA TGCGCCAGCAGCTTGGCCCCAGGTGACTATAATTCACCCCTCCACTTT. Translating gives CASSLAPGDYNSPLHF. The variable domain in full, with the rest retrieved from reference TRBV5-1 and TRBJ1-6, is KAGVTQTPRYLIKTRGQQVTLSCSPISGHRSVSWYQQTPGQGLQFLFEYFSETQRNKGNFPGRFSGRQFSNSRSEMNVSTLELGDSALYLCASSLAPGDYNSPLHFGNGTRLTVT.

This clonotype was found many times. This sequence joins TRBV7-9 and TRBJ1-6; the match to TRBD1 covers 7 bases. Germline CDR1 and CDR2: SEHNR and FQNEAQ (reference sequence). V lost 1 base and J lost 14; bases outside the gene matches: 8. The CDR3 extends over 14 amino acids. This CDR3 is CASSLGQGSATLHF. In DNA form, the CDR3 reads TGTGCCAGCAGCTTAGGACAGGGAAGTGCAACCCTCCACTTT.

The J gene is TRBJ2-6, the V gene TRBV11-2, with D possibly being TRBD1 or TRBD2 (5 bases each). The germline gives CDR1 SGHAT, CDR2 FQNNGV. The CDR3 runs to 18 residues. Deletions cut 6 bases from V and 0 bases from J, with 18 bases between. CDR3: CASSNRDGARSGANVLTF. CDR3 nucleotides: TGTGCCAGCAGTAACCGGGACGGAGCCCGCTCTGGGGCCAACGTCCTGACTTTC.

The rearrangement uses TRBV7-9 and TRBJ2-7; 7 bases fit TRBD2. The length of the CDR3 is 13 residues. Looked up from germline, CDR1 is SEHNR and CDR2 is FQNEAQ (reference sequence). The V segment lost 7 bases and the J segment 0 bases; nucleotides outside the gene matches: 3. The CDR3 reads CASKSSGSYEQYF. The CDR3 nucleotides read TGTGCCAGCAAGTCTAGCGGCTCCTACGAGCAGTACTTC.

The chain joins TRBV12-3 or TRBV12-4 to TRBJ2-4; 7 positions agree with TRBD1. This CDR3 region has 15 residues. Trimming removed 3 bases from V and 3 bases from J; junction bases left unmatched: 5. In nucleotides, the CDR3 is TGTGCCAGCAGTTTTGACAGGGTGGACAAAAACATTCAGTACTTC. It is translated as CASSFDRVDKNIQYF.

The chain carries TRBV18 and TRBJ2-7, with D tentatively TRBD1 (6 bases). Germline lookup yields CDR1 KGHSH and CDR2 LQKENI. The germline V and J ends were trimmed by 2 bases and 6 bases, with 11 bases remaining between them. CDR3 length: 13 amino acids. The CDR3 DNA follows: TGTGCCAGCTCACCAGTACAGGGCGGCGAGCAGTACTTC. Protein sequence: CASSPVQGGEQYF. Variable domain in full (rest from reference TRBV18 and TRBJ2-7): NAGVMQNPRHLVRRRGQEARLRCSPMKGHSHVYWYRQLPEEGLKFMVYLQKENIIDESGMPKERFSAEFPKEGPSILRIQQVVRGDSAAYFCASSPVQGGEQYFGPGTRLTVT.

This clonotype was detected a few times. The chain recombines TRBV10-3 with TRBJ2-7; the D gene could be TRBD1 or TRBD2 (6 bases each). Looked up from germline, CDR1 is ENHRY and CDR2 is SYGVKD. CDR3 size: 15 residues. V was clipped by 2 bases and J by 3 bases, with 14 bases between them. CDR3 in amino acids: CAISEPGGDVYEQYF. The CDR3 nucleotides read TGTGCCATCAGTGAGCCCGGGGGCGACGTCTACGAGCAGTACTTC.